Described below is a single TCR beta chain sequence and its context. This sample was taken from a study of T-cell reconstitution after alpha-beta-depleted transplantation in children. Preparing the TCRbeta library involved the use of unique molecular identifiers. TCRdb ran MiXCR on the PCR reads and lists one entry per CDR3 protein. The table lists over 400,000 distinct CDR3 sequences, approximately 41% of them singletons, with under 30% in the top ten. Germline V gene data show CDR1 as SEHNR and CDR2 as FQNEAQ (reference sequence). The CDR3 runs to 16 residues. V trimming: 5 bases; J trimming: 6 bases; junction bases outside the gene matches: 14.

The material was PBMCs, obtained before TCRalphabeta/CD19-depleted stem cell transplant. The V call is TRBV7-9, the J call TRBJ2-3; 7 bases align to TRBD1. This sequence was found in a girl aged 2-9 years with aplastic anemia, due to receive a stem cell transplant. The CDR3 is CASSAKQGLMEDTQYF. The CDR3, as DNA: TGTGCCAGCAGCGCAAAACAGGGGTTGATGGAGGATACGCAGTATTTT.